This TCR beta chain was sequenced in a study of vaccination and CD4 T cells after COVID-19 (dated by TCRdb to between 2022 and 2023). For context, the study as a whole: Convalescent patients had a positive SARS-CoV-2 result on nasal swab PCR, and of these patients, several had mild disease and one had severe disease. Control cultures used a CEFX viral epitope pool as positive control, an HIV-1 Nef peptide pool as negative control, or no peptide. For stimulating the cultures, overlapping spike peptide pools were used, derived from SARS-CoV-2 as well as from the common cold coronaviruses HCoV-NL63, HCoV-OC43 and HCoV-229E. Post-vaccine blood samples were obtained a median of around 67 days after the second vaccine dose, with a range of about 12 to 241 days. Participants got two doses of the Pfizer-BioNTech BNT162b2 vaccine (n=8) or two doses of the Moderna mRNA-1273 vaccine (n=2). The convalescent cohort comprised six males and four females, including two Hispanic individuals, seven Caucasians, two Asians and one multiracial person. In ten to eleven COVID-19 convalescent patients and a handful of infection-naive healthy vaccine recipients, the spike-specific CD4+ TCR repertoire before mRNA vaccination was compared with the repertoire after mRNA vaccination. Post-COVID blood samples were collected from convalescent patients a median of approximately 93 days after diagnosis, with a range of roughly 35 to 170 days. Study-wide findings and limitations: In convalescent patients, a median approximately 86% of post-vaccine SARS-CoV-2-reactive clones were detected only after vaccination, and vaccine-specific priming was suggested by this finding. Nearly all vaccine-specific clones in convalescent patients (304 of 307) were mono-reactive for SARS-CoV-2 spike rather than cross-reactive with common cold coronaviruses. An increase in the median number of SARS-CoV-2-reactive clonotypes from 21 after infection to a few dozen after vaccination was observed, but the change was not found to be significant. The number of convalescent patients in the study was relatively small, and the study did not examine early timepoints following natural infection.

The treatment or condition tag for this specimen amounts to: approximately nine-day PBMC culture with coronavirus spike peptide pools or control peptides (ViraFEST assay). To expand antigen-specific T cells with peptide pools and then pick out the expanded clonotypes through TCR sequencing, the study relied on the ViraFEST assay. The convalescent patients' positive SARS-CoV-2 PCR tests fell between March and December 2020, which was before the Alpha, Beta and Delta variants emerged in the United States. Each well held about 1.8 million PBMCs cultured with 9 to 10 ug/ml peptide pools in IMDM containing around 5.5% human AB serum and 8 to 10 IU/ml IL-2. On days 3 and 7, half of the culture medium was replaced with fresh IL-2-containing medium. After roughly 11 days of culture, CD4+ T cells were isolated by negative selection with the EasySep CD4+ T cell isolation kit. Ficoll-Paque Plus gradient centrifugation was used to isolate PBMCs from whole blood, and the isolated PBMCs were then either used fresh or cryopreserved at -140C. Triplicate wells were generally used for each culture condition.

This clonotype was seen a few times. Its antigen remains unidentified. There are no base qualities to consult, and no much larger clone falls within one base. Libraries were built with PCR. At the Johns Hopkins FTIC core, DNA from the cultured CD4+ T cells underwent TCR sequencing with the Oncomine TCR Beta short-read assay. Genomic DNA was extracted from the cultured CD4+ T cells with the QIAamp micro DNA kit. Oncomine TCR Beta libraries from cultured CD4+ T cells were pooled using unique dual indexes and sequenced on an Illumina iSeq 100. Turning to the authors' computational methods: Non-productive sequences were filtered out, and CDR3s that did not start with C, did not end with F or W, or were shorter than 7 amino acids were discarded. Antigen-specific clonotypes were identified using the MANAFEST web application through comparison of peptide-stimulated wells with reference and other culture wells. An FDR below 0.05, an odds ratio above 5, and a productive frequency above 0.1% in at least two of three replicate wells were required for clones to be considered positive. Clonotypes that were significantly expanded in both SARS-CoV-2 spike wells and at least one common cold coronavirus spike condition were defined as cross-reactive. Similarity between CDR3 sequences was evaluated in R version 3.6.1 using Levenshtein distances (stringdist) and unrooted phylogenetic trees (ape). TCRdb reprocessing: public reads trimmed at Q25 with fastp, clones called with MiXCR, in-frame beta chains kept. Rows merge per CDR3 protein into single entries with the most common DNA and genes. Clone size and V and J calls follow TCRdb, not the original study. The sample has approximately 12,000 distinct CDR3 sequences on record, approximately 46% of them singletons. The ten largest clones represent approximately 15% of the sample.

The CDR3 runs 15 residues from the cysteine to the phenylalanine. Only the CDR3 region is kept as DNA, spanning 45 bases read in frame from base 1. Unmatched junction bases come to 13, with V trimmed by 5 bases and J by 6 bases. Per the germline V gene (reference sequence), DFQATT is the CDR1 and SNEGSKA is the CDR2. Sample: CD4+ T cells from blood, cultured in vitro. The receptor chain draws on TRBV20-1 and TRBJ2-3, with 8 junctional bases fitting TRBD1. The sequence came from a human donor who had recovered from COVID-19. The CDR3 in this case is CSAPRANRGSDTQYF. The sequenced DNA: TGCAGTGCTCCAAGAGCCAACAGGGGGTCGGATACGCAGTATTTT.